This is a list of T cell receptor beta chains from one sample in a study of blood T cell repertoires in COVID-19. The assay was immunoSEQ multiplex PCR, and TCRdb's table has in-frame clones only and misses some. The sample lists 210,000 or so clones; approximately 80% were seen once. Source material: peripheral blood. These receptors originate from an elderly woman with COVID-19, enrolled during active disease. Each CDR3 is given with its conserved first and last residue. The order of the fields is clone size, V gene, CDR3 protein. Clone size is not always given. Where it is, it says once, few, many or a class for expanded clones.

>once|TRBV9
CASSPGQGDRTEAFF
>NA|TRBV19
CASNTAINSPLHF
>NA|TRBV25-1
CASSEVRGLGGNEQFF
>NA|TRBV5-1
CASSLAGYGSPLHF
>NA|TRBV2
CASSEGPVGNQPQHF
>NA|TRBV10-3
CAIRGGNGNTIYF
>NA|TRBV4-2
CASSQGVSGGRQPQHF
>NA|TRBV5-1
CASSSRPGQEKLFF
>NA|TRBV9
CASSVVSGPGETQYF
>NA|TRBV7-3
CASSLGGGDETQYF
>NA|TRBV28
CASRHWDSPEQYF
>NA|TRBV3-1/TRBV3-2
CASSRRGEKLFF
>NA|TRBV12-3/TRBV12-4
CASTLAGAGSYTF
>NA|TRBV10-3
CAIKGTSNEQFF
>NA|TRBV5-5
CASSLGRGDYGYTF
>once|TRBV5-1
CASSLQGGAGELFF
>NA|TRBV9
CASSAVAGELFF
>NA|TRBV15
CATSFGTERNTIYF
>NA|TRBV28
CASSPYNEQFF
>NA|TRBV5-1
CASSTPAFGDEKLFF
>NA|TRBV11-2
CASSLDPTRETQYF
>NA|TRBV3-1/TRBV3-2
CASSQSGDGTEAFF
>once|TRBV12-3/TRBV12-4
CASSSTGVEAFF
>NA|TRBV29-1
CSAQQGANTEAFF
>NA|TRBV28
CASSFVPGFNTGELFF
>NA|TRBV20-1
CSARTLITHF
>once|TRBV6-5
CASSYAGTGGYEQYF
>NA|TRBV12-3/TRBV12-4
CATQRGGVQEQFF
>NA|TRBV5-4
CASSLTGGRNTGELFF
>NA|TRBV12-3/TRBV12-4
CASSRSTDTEAFF
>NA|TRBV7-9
CASSLGSGVVYEQYF
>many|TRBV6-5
CASSSRNRATDTQYF
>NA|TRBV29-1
CSVQTMTGTNEKLFF
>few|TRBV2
CASGGDISNQPQHF
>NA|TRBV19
CASSTFRGTGNTIYF
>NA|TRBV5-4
CASSPSRGGQETQYF
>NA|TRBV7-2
CASSPRTGEAGGYTF
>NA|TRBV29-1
CSVDRLAGGNNEQFF
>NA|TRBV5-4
CASRLHGYQETQYF
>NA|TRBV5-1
CASSLSTGKGTYNEQFF
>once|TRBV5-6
CASSLVGASMNTEAFF
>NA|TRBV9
CASSVTGIGGEKLFF
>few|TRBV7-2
CASTEREGETQYF
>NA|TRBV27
CASAGVTNTEAFF
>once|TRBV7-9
CASSAQGITEAFF
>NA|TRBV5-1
CASSLGQYNEQFF
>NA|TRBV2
CASSWGRGNQPQHF
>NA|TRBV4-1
CASSQAGTGAADTQYF
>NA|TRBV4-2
CASSQGTGGPDNEQFF
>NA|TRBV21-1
CASSKAPTGLSPDTQYF
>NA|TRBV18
CASSPRSPAGGDTDTQYF